This T cell receptor beta chain was documented in a study of siplizumab effects on memory and regulatory T cells. Trimming took 0 bases from V and 4 from J; bases not matched to a gene: 2. The CDR3 is made up of 15 amino acids. Germline V gene sequence: CDR1 SGDLS, CDR2 YYNGEE. This table comes from immunoSEQ multiplex PCR, and its TCRdb copy is limited to in-frame clones, with some not included. The repertoire consists of about 100,000 clones, with around 90% occurring once and the leading ten covering roughly 2.7%. About this clone itself: Other DNA sequences in this specimen translate into the identical CDR3.

The V call is TRBV9, the J call TRBJ2-1; 9 nucleotides agree with TRBD1. The source of this sequence is a human donor in good health. Some clones in this sample may be carry-over from other donors' samples. The specimen was CD4+ T cells sorted from blood. The CDR3 is CASSVAGQGYNEQFF. CDR3 nucleotides: TGTGCCAGCAGCGTAGCGGGACAGGGATACAATGAGCAGTTCTTC.